The rows below give T cell receptor beta chains drawn from one sample of a study of cytomegalovirus exposure and HLA in healthy donors. The data were produced by immunoSEQ multiplex PCR, yet TCRdb's version contains in-frame clones alone and is incomplete. The repertoire has approximately 210,000 clones, approximately 86% of them found once; the top ten carry approximately 1.5%. The sequencing sample was made of PBMCs. The receptors derive from a young woman in good health and CMV-seronegative. CDR3s include the opening cysteine and the closing phenylalanine or tryptophan. D genes are given only for firm matches.

v_gene,j_gene,d_gene,CDR3aa,CDR3nt
TRBV9,TRBJ2-2,TRBD2,CASNLDSGGTGELFF,TGTGCCAGCAACCTTGACAGCGGGGGGACCGGGGAGCTGTTTTTT
TRBV30,TRBJ1-2,TRBD1,CATQGRGYGYTF,TGTGCCACACAGGGGAGAGGCTATGGCTACACCTTC
TRBV19,TRBJ1-5,TRBD1,CASSIDPLGQGKQPQHF,TGTGCCAGTAGTATAGACCCCCTCGGACAGGGAAAACAGCCCCAGCATTTT
TRBV2,TRBJ1-2,TRBD1,CASSVRDSNGYTF,TGTGCCAGCAGTGTGAGGGACAGTAATGGCTACACCTTC
TRBV13,TRBJ2-7,TRBD2,CASSLPGGSYEQYF,TGTGCCAGCAGCTTACCGGGGGGCTCCTACGAGCAGTACTTC
TRBV25-1,TRBJ1-2,-,CASGEGGGYGYTF,TGTGCCAGTGGGGAAGGGGGGGGTTATGGCTACACCTTC
TRBV18,TRBJ2-5,TRBD2,CASSPFVSGSEETQYF,TGTGCCAGCTCACCATTTGTTAGCGGGAGCGAAGAGACCCAGTACTTC
TRBV29-1,TRBJ1-1,TRBD1,CSVGAGTGTCEAFF,TGCAGCGTTGGAGCCGGGACAGGGACTTGCGAAGCTTTCTTT
TRBV7-6,TRBJ2-7,-,CASSLDRVSSYEQYF,TGTGCCAGCAGCTTAGACAGGGTAAGCTCCTACGAGCAGTACTTC
TRBV19,TRBJ1-1,TRBD1,CASSIVTGGTEAFF,TGTGCCAGTAGTATAGTGACAGGGGGCACTGAAGCTTTCTTT
TRBV10-3,TRBJ2-2,TRBD1,CAISEGTGVGELFF,TGTGCCATCAGTGAGGGGACAGGGGTCGGGGAGCTGTTTTTT
TRBV30,TRBJ2-1,-,CACPSGSSYNEQFF,TGTGCCTGCCCATCCGGGAGCTCCTACAATGAGCAGTTCTTC
TRBV2,TRBJ2-1,TRBD1,CASSAKTGLFEQFF,TGTGCCAGCAGTGCGAAGACAGGGCTTTTTGAGCAGTTCTTC
TRBV12-5,TRBJ2-7,TRBD1,CASGWTGAYEQYF,TGTGCTAGTGGTTGGACAGGGGCCTACGAGCAGTACTTC
TRBV4-2,TRBJ1-4,-,CASSPGRGTTNEKLFF,TGTGCCAGCAGCCCAGGGCGGGGAACAACTAATGAAAAACTGTTTTTT